This T cell receptor beta chain stems from a study of shared clonotypes between healthy human individuals. Study-wide background: Donors consisted of two women and three men between 18 and 49. Notes on the study in general: Represented genetic and exposure-history diversity was restricted by having few donors. Relative to memory subsets, naive subsets generally showed larger estimated richness.

In the authors' methods: Sequence data from immunoSEQ were junction-only and lacked quality scores; consequently, filtering differed. Only in-frame clones appear in the TCRdb table, and some are missing; sequencing was by immunoSEQ multiplex PCR. That table supplies the V and J calls and clone size; D and trimming were determined from the DNA. Of more than 2,000,000 clones in the sample, around nine tenths were seen once. Per germline, CDR1 SGHVS and CDR2 FQNEAQ. The CDR3 extends over 14 amino acids. V dropped 3 bases and J dropped 5 bases, with 10 bases sitting between them. With regard to this clone: Its antigen remains unknown.

This TCR derives from a man aged 18-30 years in good health. The material sequenced was naive CD4+ T cells sorted from blood. Regarding subset: CD45RA+ positively selected. This chain links TRBV7-8 with TRBJ2-2, with TRBD1 as a possible D gene (6 bases). The CDR3 here is CASSLGQGTGELFF. CDR3 nucleotides: TGTGCCAGCAGCTTGGGGCAGGGGACCGGGGAGCTGTTTTTT. Filled out from reference TRBV7-8 and TRBJ2-2, the complete variable domain reads GAGVSQSPRYKVAKRGQDVALRCDPISGHVSLFWYQQALGQGPEFLTYFQNEAQLDKSGLPSDRFFAERPEGSVSTLKIQRTQQEDSAVYLCASSLGQGTGELFFGEGSRLTVL.